Following are 32 T cell receptor beta chains from one sample sequenced in a study of shared clonotypes between healthy human individuals. Data came from immunoSEQ multiplex PCR; TCRdb stores just in-frame clones and leaves some out. The sample consists of some 530,000 clones, around 73% of them appearing once. The sample consisted of PBMCs. The receptors originated from a woman between 40 and 55 years old in good health. Some clones in this sample may be carry-over from other donors' samples.

V and J are TRBV5-1 and TRBJ1-2; TRBD1 is a possible D gene (6 bases). V was shortened by 0 bases and J by 5 bases, with 11 bases between the two germline ends. CDR1 is SGHRS, CDR2 YFSETQ, per germline. The CDR3 contains 14 residues. CDR3 sequence: CASSLADGQYGYTF. Here the CDR3 DNA reads TGCGCCAGCAGCTTGGCCGACGGACAGTATGGCTACACCTTC. Full variable domain (outside the CDR3, taken from reference TRBV5-1 and TRBJ1-2): KAGVTQTPRYLIKTRGQQVTLSCSPISGHRSVSWYQQTPGQGLQFLFEYFSETQRNKGNFPGRFSGRQFSNSRSEMNVSTLELGDSALYLCASSLADGQYGYTFGSGTRLTVV.

Points on this clone: A much bigger clone sits one base away, suggesting this may be a read error. The chain joins TRBV4-3 to TRBJ1-1; 7 positions agree with TRBD1. The V segment lost 4 bases and the J segment 0 bases; nucleotides outside the gene matches: 2. The germline gives CDR1 LGHNA, CDR2 YSLEER. CDR3 size: 14 residues. The CDR3 protein is CASSRGGMNTEAFF. CDR3 DNA sequence: TGCGCCAGCAGCCGAGGGGGCATGAACACTGAAGCTTTCTTT.

A single count supports this clone. The chain couples TRBV7-9 to TRBJ1-1, with no clear D. Germline-derived CDR1 and CDR2 are SEHNR and FQNEAQ (reference sequence). V was clipped by 1 base and J by 11 bases, with 11 bases between them. The CDR3 loop spans 12 amino acids. In nucleotides, the CDR3 is TGTGCCAGCAGCTTAGTTAACGACGGGGCTTTCTTT. Its protein is CASSLVNDGAFF.

The V call is TRBV29-1, the J call TRBJ1-1, with D perhaps matching TRBD1 (5 bases). V was cut by 6 bases and J by 7 bases, with 15 bases left in between. The CDR3 is 12 residues long. The germline V gene has CDR1 SQVTM and CDR2 ANQGSEA. CDR3 sequence reads: CSVKGPGVEAFF. As DNA, the CDR3 is TGCAGCGTCAAGGGACCCGGAGTTGAAGCTTTCTTT.

The genes are TRBV2 and TRBJ2-5; 7 nucleotides match TRBD1. Germline V gene sequence: CDR1 SNHLY, CDR2 FYNNEI. J was trimmed by 3 bases and V by 9 bases; bases with no gene match: 4. This CDR3 has 12 amino acids. CDR3 nucleotide sequence: TGTGCCAGGGGACAGACAGAAGAGACCCAGTACTTC. Translation: CARGQTEETQYF. Full variable domain (missing parts from reference TRBV2 and TRBJ2-5): EPEVTQTPSHQVTQMGQEVILRCVPISNHLYFYWYRQILGQKVEFLVSFYNNEISEKSEIFDDQFSVERPDGSNFTLKIRSTKLEDSAMYFCARGQTEETQYFGPGTRLLVL.

As for this clone: A read error may explain this, as a much larger clone is one base away. This sample also contains other DNA sequences that code for the same CDR3. The chain is built from TRBV30 and TRBJ1-5, with D perhaps matching TRBD1 (5 bases). The V gene's germline CDR1 is GTSNPN and CDR2 SVGIG (reference sequence). The CDR3 covers 15 residues. This CDR3 is CAWSVRGGFNQPQHF. The CDR3 coding sequence is TGTGCCTGGAGTGTAAGGGGCGGGTTTAATCAGCCCCAACATTTT.

The chain recombines TRBV29-1 with TRBJ2-3, with 11 bases identical to TRBD2. Germline V gene sequence: CDR1 SQVTM, CDR2 ANQGSEA. There are 18 residues in the CDR3. V shed 7 bases, J shed 1 base, and the junction held 16 bases outside the gene matches. CDR3 loop: CSAQAGLAGGGGTDTQYF. The CDR3 DNA is TGCAGCGCCCAGGCTGGGCTAGCGGGAGGAGGAGGCACAGATACGCAGTATTTT.

The chain is built from TRBV5-1 and TRBJ2-7, with D perhaps TRBD2 (6 bases). The V gene lost 0 bases and the J gene lost 6 bases, with 13 bases spanning the gap. CDR3 length: 14 amino acids. Germline V gives CDR1 SGHRS, CDR2 YFSETQ. The CDR3 is CASSLDGSGLEQYF. CDR3 sequence (DNA): TGCGCCAGCAGCTTGGACGGGAGTGGTCTCGAGCAGTACTTC.

The chain carries TRBV5-1 and TRBJ2-7, with 8 positions matching TRBD1. The junction had 6 bases not matched to a gene; V was cut back by 4 bases and J by 6 bases. The CDR3 runs to 13 residues. Germline V lookup: CDR1 SGHRS, CDR2 YFSETQ. The CDR3 coding sequence is TGCGCCAGCAGCACGGGACAGGTAGTCGAGCAGTACTTC. As protein: CASSTGQVVEQYF.

Comment on this clone: With only one base between it and a far larger clone, this is likely a read error. This chain uses TRBV21-1 with TRBJ2-1. TRBV21-1 is a known pseudogene. The CDR3 is 17 residues long. The CDR3 region has the DNA TGTGCCAGCAGCAAAGTTCGAGCTTCCCCGACCCAAAATAAGCAGTTCTTC. Translating it yields CASSKVRASPTQNKQFF.

The chain links TRBV28 to TRBJ2-7, with a possible D match to TRBD1 (6 bases). Germline V gene sequence: CDR1 MDHEN, CDR2 SYDVKM. V gave up 7 bases and J gave up 1 base, with 11 bases separating them. The CDR3 has 13 amino acids. The CDR3 region is CASNTDRSYEQYF. The CDR3 nucleotides are TGTGCCAGCAATACTGACAGGTCCTACGAGCAGTACTTC. The variable domain in full, with the rest retrieved from reference TRBV28 and TRBJ2-7, is DVKVTQSSRYLVKRTGEKVFLECVQDMDHENMFWYRQDPGLGLRLIYFSYDVKMKEKGDIPEGYSVSREKKERFSLILESASTNQTSMYLCASNTDRSYEQYFGPGTRLTVT.

V gene TRBV29-1 combines with J gene TRBJ2-7, with D maybe TRBD1 (6 bases). The germline gives CDR1 SQVTM, CDR2 ANQGSEA. V was shortened by 7 bases and J by 0 bases, with 13 bases between the two germline ends. The CDR3 consists of 13 residues. The CDR3 spells CSAMTGLSYEQYF. The CDR3 DNA reads as TGCAGCGCCATGACAGGCCTCTCCTACGAGCAGTACTTC.

The chain couples TRBV27 to TRBJ2-6, with unresolved D. The CDR3 loop spans 16 amino acids. CDR1 is MNHEY and CDR2 is SMNVEV in the germline V gene (reference sequence). V was trimmed by 3 bases and J by 0 bases, leaving 9 bases between them. This CDR3 is CASSFGVSSGANVLTF. The CDR3 bases are TGTGCCAGCAGTTTCGGCGTAAGCTCTGGGGCCAACGTCCTGACTTTC.

This chain uses TRBV4-3 with TRBJ2-5; 9 bases map to TRBD1. In germline, CDR1 is LGHNA, CDR2 YSLEER. The CDR3 has 16 amino acids. Germline trimming cut 0 bases from V and 4 bases from J; bases unmatched to any gene: 6. CDR3 sequence (DNA): TGCGCCAGCAGCCAAGATATTCAGACAGGGGGAGAGACCCAGTACTTC. Translation gives CASSQDIQTGGETQYF.

V gene TRBV5-6 combines with J gene TRBJ2-5; 9 positions agree with TRBD1. Germline trimming cut 5 bases from V and 12 bases from J; bases unmatched to any gene: 11. The germline V gene encodes CDR1 SGHDT and CDR2 YYEEEE. This CDR3 contains 13 residues. For the CDR3, the DNA is TGTGCCAGCAGACCACGGGACAGGGTCCACGAGTACTTC. Residues: CASRPRDRVHEYF.

The genes are TRBV7-2 and TRBJ2-7, with D possibly being TRBD1 (6 bases). The CDR3 has 12 residues. CDR1 is SGHTA, CDR2 FQGNSA, per germline. V gave up 5 bases and J gave up 4 bases, with 9 bases separating them. Here the CDR3 reads CASSITGYEQYF. As DNA, the CDR3 is TGTGCCAGCAGCATCACAGGGTACGAGCAGTACTTC.

The chain is built from TRBV5-1 and TRBJ2-7; unclear D gene. This CDR3 comprises 13 residues. Germline CDR1 SGHRS, CDR2 YFSETQ. V was cut by 4 bases and J by 5 bases, with 13 bases left in between. The CDR3 is CASSPVGPNEQYF. The CDR3 nucleotides are TGCGCCAGCAGCCCGGTCGGGCCCAACGAGCAGTACTTC.

The genes are TRBV10-1 and TRBJ2-5; possibly TRBD2 for D (5 bases). Germline CDR1 reads WNHNN; CDR2 reads SYGVQD (reference sequence). There are 13 residues in the CDR3. Trimming removed 4 bases at V and 1 base at J, with 7 bases between. This CDR3 is CASSAGSQETQYF. CDR3 nucleotide sequence: TGCGCCAGCAGTGCGGGGTCCCAAGAGACCCAGTACTTC.

This chain joins TRBV7-3 and TRBJ2-1; 14 nucleotides align to TRBD2. With V trimmed by 5 bases and J by 9 bases, 6 bases remained unmatched. The CDR3 totals 15 residues. The germline CDR1 and CDR2 sequences are SGHTA and FQGTGA. The CDR3 DNA reads as TGTGCCAGCAGCATGACTAGCGGGAGGGCGGTTGAGCAGTTCTTC. Encoded protein: CASSMTSGRAVEQFF.

The table lists this clone with a few counts. This chain's CDR3 is CASSPGAGQPQHF. The CDR3 DNA is TGTGCCAGCAGCCCCGGGGCCGGTCAGCCCCAGCATTTT. V and J are TRBV7-8 and TRBJ1-5, with D perhaps TRBD1 (5 bases). The V and J ends lost 5 bases and 6 bases respectively, with 11 bases between them. Germline V CDR1 and CDR2: SGHVS, FQNEAQ. The CDR3 is 13 residues long.

The chain joins TRBV28 to TRBJ2-3, with 8 bases matching TRBD2. CDR3 size: 15 residues. After removal of 8 bases from V and 2 bases from J, the junction contained 9 bases not matched to a gene. CDR1 MDHEN and CDR2 SYDVKM come from the germline V gene. As DNA, the CDR3 is TGTGCCAGCGAGGGCGGGGGGCTGTCCACAGATACGCAGTATTTT. Protein product: CASEGGGLSTDTQYF.

Worth noting for this clone: Other DNA sequences from this sample encode an identical CDR3 as well. The V gene is TRBV28, the J gene TRBJ1-4; maybe TRBD1 (6 bases). Germline assignment: CDR1 MDHEN and CDR2 SYDVKM. Trimming took off 6 bases at V and 12 bases at J, with 20 bases between the two ends. This CDR3 contains 14 residues. The DNA for the CDR3 is TGTGCCAGCAGCCTCAGGGGCGAATGGGGCGAACTGTTTTTT. Protein sequence: CASSLRGEWGELFF. Complete variable domain (other parts from reference TRBV28 and TRBJ1-4): DVKVTQSSRYLVKRTGEKVFLECVQDMDHENMFWYRQDPGLGLRLIYFSYDVKMKEKGDIPEGYSVSREKKERFSLILESASTNQTSMYLCASSLRGEWGELFFGSGTQLSVL.

This chain links TRBV10-2 with TRBJ2-3, with 11 bases that match TRBD2. The germline gives CDR1 WSHSY, CDR2 SAAADI. V lost 6 bases to trimming and J lost 6 bases; unmatched junction nucleotides: 11. The CDR3 consists of 16 residues. CDR3: CASRRTSGPSPDTQYF. In DNA form, the CDR3 reads TGCGCCAGCAGGCGGACTAGCGGGCCTAGTCCTGATACGCAGTATTTT.

V is TRBV18 and J is TRBJ1-1; TRBD1 agrees at 7 bases. Looked up from germline, CDR1 is KGHSH and CDR2 is LQKENI. The CDR3 sequence is 18 residues long. V shed 4 bases, J shed 1 base, and the junction held 15 bases outside the gene matches. CDR3 DNA sequence: TGTGCCAGCTCACAGCACGGGCCCGGACAGGCGGGGAACACTGAAGCTTTCTTT. Translation: CASSQHGPGQAGNTEAFF.

This sequence joins TRBV28 and TRBJ2-5; 12 nucleotides agree with TRBD1. V shed 6 bases and J 0 bases; nucleotides not matched to a gene: 5. CDR1 is MDHEN, CDR2 SYDVKM, per germline. CDR3 length: 16 residues. The CDR3 region is CASSPGTGGYQETQYF. As DNA, the CDR3 is TGTGCCAGCAGCCCCGGGACAGGGGGCTACCAAGAGACCCAGTACTTC.

The chain is built from TRBV5-1 and TRBJ2-3, with 10 bases lining up with TRBD1. Losses at the gene ends were 6 bases for V and 5 bases for J; bases not matched to a gene: 12. The CDR3 sequence is 16 residues long. Germline-derived CDR1 and CDR2 are SGHRS and YFSETQ. Here the CDR3 reads CASTGWGQGPGDTQYF. For the CDR3, the DNA is TGCGCCAGCACGGGATGGGGACAGGGGCCAGGAGATACGCAGTATTTT.

The chain joins TRBV14 to TRBJ2-1; D ambiguous. The V gene lost 2 bases and the J gene lost 0 bases, with 11 bases spanning the gap. CDR1 is SGHDN, CDR2 FVKESK, per germline. The CDR3 is made up of 16 amino acids. The CDR3 sequence is CASSQLHRASYNEQFF. In nucleotides, the CDR3 is TGTGCCAGCAGCCAATTGCACCGGGCCTCCTACAATGAGCAGTTCTTC.

The table lists this clone with a few counts. The chain links TRBV28 to TRBJ2-3, with a tentative D call TRBD1 (6 bases). The ends were cut back, 8 bases at V and 2 bases at J, with 17 bases in the middle. The CDR3 has 15 residues. Germline V gene lookup returns CDR1 MDHEN and CDR2 SYDVKM. The chain's CDR3 is CASETDTGYTDTQYF. The CDR3 DNA sequence: TGTGCCAGCGAGACGGATACAGGGTACACAGATACGCAGTATTTT.

The chain's CDR3 is CASSPQGLRSYNEQFF. For the CDR3, the DNA is TGTGCCAGCAGCCCGCAGGGACTTCGTTCCTACAATGAGCAGTTCTTC. The chain carries TRBV5-6 and TRBJ2-1; TRBD2 is a possible D gene (6 bases). V lost 4 bases to trimming and J lost 1 base, with 15 bases between them. The CDR3 sequence is 16 residues long. Germline loops: CDR1 SGHDT, CDR2 YYEEEE.

DNA for the CDR3: TGTGCCAGCAGTTTATTAGGATCAGATACGCAGTATTTT. Translating it yields CASSLLGSDTQYF. The rearrangement links TRBV28 to TRBJ2-3; no clear D gene. V was cut by 1 base and J by 4 bases, with 6 bases left in between. The CDR3 extends over 13 amino acids. Germline V CDR1 and CDR2: MDHEN, SYDVKM. Looking up the rest from reference TRBV28 and TRBJ2-3 gives the full variable domain: DVKVTQSSRYLVKRTGEKVFLECVQDMDHENMFWYRQDPGLGLRLIYFSYDVKMKEKGDIPEGYSVSREKKERFSLILESASTNQTSMYLCASSLLGSDTQYFGPGTRLTVL.

This clone was picked up a small number of times. Here the CDR3 reads CASSTTLAQTGELFF. The CDR3 DNA reads TGTGCCAGCAGCACTACTCTAGCCCAGACCGGGGAGCTGTTTTTT. The chain is built from TRBV6-1 and TRBJ2-2; a possible D gene is TRBD2 (5 bases). V was clipped by 6 bases and J by 5 bases, with 16 bases between them. The CDR3 runs to 15 residues. The germline gives CDR1 MNHNS, CDR2 SASEGT.

J is TRBJ2-1 and V is TRBV2; tentative D call: TRBD1 (6 bases). Trimming shortened V by 5 bases and J by 7 bases, and 12 bases separated the two germline ends. Germline V gene sequence: CDR1 SNHLY, CDR2 FYNNEI. This CDR3 comprises 13 residues. The CDR3 sequence is CASSLDSRNEQFF. In DNA form, the CDR3 reads TGTGCCAGCAGTCTGGACAGTCGAAATGAGCAGTTCTTC.